In this sample, the clone carrying this TCR beta chain turned up once. As handled by the study authors: Reference gene primer amplification gave nucleated cell count estimates. The method was immunoSEQ multiplex PCR; TCRdb's version includes in-frame clones alone and lacks a portion of them. That table supplies the V and J calls and clone size; D and trimming were determined from the DNA. The repertoire holds 100,000 to 120,000 clones, with roughly 80% as singletons. Per germline, CDR1 SGHVS and CDR2 FQNEAQ. This CDR3 spans 15 amino acids. Germline trimming cut 5 bases from V and 7 bases from J; bases unmatched to any gene: 10. This specimen belongs to a study of blood T cell repertoires in COVID-19. Study details: Material from acute and convalescent COVID-19 was sourced from the United States, Italy and Spain. The cDNA or gDNA used as material had been derived from T cells, B-cell-depleted T cells, or PBMCs.

The TCR was taken from a man aged 50 or older with acute or convalescent COVID-19. This chain uses TRBV7-8 with TRBJ2-1, with TRBD2 identical over 8 bases. The source material was peripheral blood. The CDR3 bases are TGTGCCAGCAGCCGCGAGGGGACTAGGAAGAATGAGCAGTTCTTC. Its protein product is CASSREGTRKNEQFF.